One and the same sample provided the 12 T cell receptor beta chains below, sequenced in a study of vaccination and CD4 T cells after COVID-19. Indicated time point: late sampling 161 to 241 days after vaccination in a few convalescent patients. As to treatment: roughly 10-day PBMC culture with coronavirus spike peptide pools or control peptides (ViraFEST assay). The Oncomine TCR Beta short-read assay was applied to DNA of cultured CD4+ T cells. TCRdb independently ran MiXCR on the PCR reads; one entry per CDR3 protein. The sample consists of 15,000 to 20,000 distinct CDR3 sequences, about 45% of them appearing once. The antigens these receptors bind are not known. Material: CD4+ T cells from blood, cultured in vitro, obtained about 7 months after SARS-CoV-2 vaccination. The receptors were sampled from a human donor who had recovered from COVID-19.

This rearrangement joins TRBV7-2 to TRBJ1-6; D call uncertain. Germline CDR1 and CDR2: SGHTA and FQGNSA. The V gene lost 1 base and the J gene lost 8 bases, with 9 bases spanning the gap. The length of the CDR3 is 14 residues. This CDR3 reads CASSLVFRDSPLHF. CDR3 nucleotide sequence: TGTGCCAGCAGCTTAGTTTTTCGGGATTCACCCCTCCACTTT.

The CDR3 reads CSARAQGKDTIYF. The CDR3 DNA reads as TGCAGTGCTAGGGCACAGGGAAAGGACACCATATATTTT. The genes are TRBV20-1 and TRBJ1-3; D is perhaps TRBD1 (6 bases). Looked up from germline, CDR1 is DFQATT and CDR2 is SNEGSKA (reference sequence). V was clipped by 3 bases and J by 8 bases, with 14 bases between them. The CDR3 consists of 13 residues.

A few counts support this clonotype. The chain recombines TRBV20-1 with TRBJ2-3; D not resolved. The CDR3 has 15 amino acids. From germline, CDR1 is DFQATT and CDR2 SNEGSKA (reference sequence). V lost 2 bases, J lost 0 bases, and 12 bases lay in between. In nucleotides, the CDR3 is TGCAGTGCTAGATTCCCTAGAACTAGCACAGATACGCAGTATTTT. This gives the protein CSARFPRTSTDTQYF.

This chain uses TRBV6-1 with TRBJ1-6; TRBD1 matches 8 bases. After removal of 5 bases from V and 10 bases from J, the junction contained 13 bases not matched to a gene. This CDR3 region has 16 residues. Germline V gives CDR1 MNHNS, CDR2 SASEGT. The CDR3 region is CASSRKGVGQDSPLHF. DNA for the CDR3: TGTGCCAGCAGTCGAAAAGGAGTGGGACAGGACTCACCCCTCCACTTT.

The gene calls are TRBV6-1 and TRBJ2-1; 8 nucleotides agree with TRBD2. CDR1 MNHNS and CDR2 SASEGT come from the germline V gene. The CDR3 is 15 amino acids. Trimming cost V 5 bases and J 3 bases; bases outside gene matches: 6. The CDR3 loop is CASSRNGGVYNEQFF. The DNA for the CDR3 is TGTGCCAGCAGTAGGAACGGGGGGGTCTACAATGAGCAGTTCTTC.

CDR3: CSARGVTSGTGELFF. As DNA, the CDR3 is TGCAGTGCTAGAGGGGTGACTAGCGGAACCGGGGAGCTGTTTTTT. This chain links TRBV20-1 with TRBJ2-2, with TRBD2 matching 9 bases. Germline loops: CDR1 DFQATT, CDR2 SNEGSKA (reference sequence). CDR3 length: 15 amino acids. V trimming: 1 base; J trimming: 5 bases; junction bases outside the gene matches: 5.

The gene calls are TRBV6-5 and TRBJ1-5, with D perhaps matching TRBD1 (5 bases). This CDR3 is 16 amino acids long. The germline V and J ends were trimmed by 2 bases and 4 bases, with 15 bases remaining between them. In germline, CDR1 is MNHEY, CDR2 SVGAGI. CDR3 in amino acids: CASSYTGLRSNQPQHF. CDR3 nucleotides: TGTGCCAGCAGTTACACAGGTCTTCGATCGAATCAGCCCCAGCATTTT.

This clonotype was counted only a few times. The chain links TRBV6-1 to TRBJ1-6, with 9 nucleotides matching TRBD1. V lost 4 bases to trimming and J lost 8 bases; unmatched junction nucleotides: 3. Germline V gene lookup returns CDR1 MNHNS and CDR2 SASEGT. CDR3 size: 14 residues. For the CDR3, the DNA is TGTGCCAGCAGTGGGGACAGGGTTTATTCACCCCTCCACTTT. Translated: CASSGDRVYSPLHF.

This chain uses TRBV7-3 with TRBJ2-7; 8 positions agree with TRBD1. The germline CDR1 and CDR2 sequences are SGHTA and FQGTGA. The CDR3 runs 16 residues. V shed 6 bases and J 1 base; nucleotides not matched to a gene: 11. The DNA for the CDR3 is TGTGCCAGCAGTTCCCGGACAGGGCCTTTATCCTACGAGCAGTACTTC. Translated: CASSSRTGPLSYEQYF.

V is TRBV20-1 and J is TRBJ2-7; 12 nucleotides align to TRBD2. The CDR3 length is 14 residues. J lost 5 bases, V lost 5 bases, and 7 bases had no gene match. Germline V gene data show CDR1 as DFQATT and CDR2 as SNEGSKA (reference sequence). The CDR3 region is CSALTSGRLDEQYF. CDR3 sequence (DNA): TGCAGTGCTCTGACTAGCGGGAGACTGGACGAGCAGTACTTC.

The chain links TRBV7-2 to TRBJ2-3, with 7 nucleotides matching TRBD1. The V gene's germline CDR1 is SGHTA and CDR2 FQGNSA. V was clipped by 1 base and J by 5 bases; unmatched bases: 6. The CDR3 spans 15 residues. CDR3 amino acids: CASSLVGGPGDTQYF. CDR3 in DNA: TGTGCCAGCAGCTTAGTAGGGGGCCCCGGAGATACGCAGTATTTT.

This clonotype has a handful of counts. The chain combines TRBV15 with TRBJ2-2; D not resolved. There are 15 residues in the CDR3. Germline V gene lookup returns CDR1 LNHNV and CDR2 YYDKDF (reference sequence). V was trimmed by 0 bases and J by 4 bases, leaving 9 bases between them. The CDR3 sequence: CATSRDSPFTGELFF. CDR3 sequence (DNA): TGTGCCACCAGCAGAGATTCCCCATTCACCGGGGAGCTGTTTTTT.